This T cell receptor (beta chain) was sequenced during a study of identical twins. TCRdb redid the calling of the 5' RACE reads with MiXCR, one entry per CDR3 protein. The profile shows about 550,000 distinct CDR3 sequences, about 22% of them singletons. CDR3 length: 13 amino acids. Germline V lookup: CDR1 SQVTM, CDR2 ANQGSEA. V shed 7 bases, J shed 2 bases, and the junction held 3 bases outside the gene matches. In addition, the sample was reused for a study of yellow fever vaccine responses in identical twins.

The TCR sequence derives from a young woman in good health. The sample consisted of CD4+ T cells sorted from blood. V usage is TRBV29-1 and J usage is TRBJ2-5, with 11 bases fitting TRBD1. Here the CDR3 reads CSAGTGGQETQYF. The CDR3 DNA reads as TGCAGCGCAGGGACAGGGGGTCAAGAGACCCAGTACTTC.